Following are 21 T cell receptor beta chains from one sample sequenced in a study of blood T cell repertoires in COVID-19. The repertoire was sequenced with immunoSEQ multiplex PCR; TCRdb's copy has only in-frame clones and lacks some. The profile shows about 83,000 clones, roughly 90% of them singletons. Sequenced material: peripheral blood. Receptors originate from a woman aged 80 or older with active or convalescent COVID-19.

This sequence joins TRBV18 and TRBJ2-2; 11 positions agree with TRBD1. The germline V gene encodes CDR1 KGHSH and CDR2 LQKENI. The V segment lost 2 bases and the J segment 4 bases; nucleotides outside the gene matches: 6. The CDR3 totals 17 residues. The CDR3 here is CASSPTRTGGSTGELFF. DNA for the CDR3: TGTGCCAGCTCACCAACGCGGACAGGGGGCAGCACCGGGGAGCTGTTTTTT.

The chain joins TRBV5-4 to TRBJ2-7; D might be TRBD2 (5 bases). With 3 bases removed from V and 5 bases from J, the gap between germline ends came to 15 bases. Looked up from germline, CDR1 is SGHNT and CDR2 is YYREEE (reference sequence). The CDR3 contains 14 residues. Written as DNA, the CDR3 is TGTGCCAGCAGCTATGATCCGGGGTGGAACGAGCAGTACTTC. This translates into CASSYDPGWNEQYF. Full variable domain (missing parts from reference TRBV5-4 and TRBJ2-7): ETGVTQSPTHLIKTRGQQVTLRCSSQSGHNTVSWYQQALGQGPQFIFQYYREEENGRGNFPPRFSGLQFPNYSSELNVNALELDDSALYLCASSYDPGWNEQYFGPGTRLTVT.

The sample holds one count of this clone. The J gene is TRBJ2-7, the V gene TRBV4-3; 7 bases align to TRBD1. The CDR3 is made up of 15 amino acids. J lost 2 bases, V lost 1 base, and 5 bases had no gene match. Looked up from germline, CDR1 is LGHNA and CDR2 is YSLEER. The DNA of the CDR3 is TGCGCCAGCAGCCAAGGGGGTCAGGGGGCCTACGAGCAGTACTTC. It encodes CASSQGGQGAYEQYF.

The chain combines TRBV30 with TRBJ1-2; possibly TRBD1 for D (6 bases). Germline CDR1 and CDR2: GTSNPN and SVGIG (reference sequence). The V end was cut by 1 base, the J end by 1 base, with 13 bases between. The CDR3 length is 15 residues. This CDR3 is CAWSGGQPVNYGYTF. CDR3 coding DNA: TGTGCCTGGAGTGGAGGACAGCCCGTTAACTATGGCTACACCTTC.

This clone was counted between two and nine times. The V call is TRBV28, the J call TRBJ1-2; D uncertain. The germline V and J ends were trimmed by 2 bases and 6 bases, with 7 bases remaining between them. CDR1 and CDR2 from the germline V gene are MDHEN and SYDVKM. This CDR3 contains 12 residues. Here the CDR3 DNA reads TGTGCCAGCAGTTTAGGAGGACATGGCTACACCTTC. It is translated as CASSLGGHGYTF.

This chain connects TRBV10-3 to TRBJ2-1; 8 nucleotides match TRBD2. After removal of 6 bases from V and 8 bases from J, the junction contained 6 bases not matched to a gene. Germline V gives CDR1 ENHRY, CDR2 SYGVKD. There are 13 residues in the CDR3. CDR3 nucleotides: TGTGCCATCAGGCGGGGGGTCGGGGATGAGCAGTTCTTC. Its translation is CAIRRGVGDEQFF.

The V and J genes are TRBV5-1 and TRBJ1-3, with D tentatively TRBD1 (5 bases). Germline V gene lookup returns CDR1 SGHRS and CDR2 YFSETQ. With 0 bases removed from V and 2 bases from J, the gap between germline ends came to 12 bases. The CDR3 length is 16 residues. The CDR3 nucleotides are TGCGCCAGCAGCTTGGTTGGCCAGGGCCCTGGAAACACCATATATTTT. Translating it yields CASSLVGQGPGNTIYF.

The CDR3 spells CASSLTRWYTEAFF. CDR3 DNA: TGCGCCAGCAGCTTGACCAGATGGTACACTGAAGCTTTCTTT. The chain employs TRBV5-1 and TRBJ1-1, with unresolved D. CDR3 size: 14 residues. Germline lookup yields CDR1 SGHRS and CDR2 YFSETQ. V was trimmed by 1 base and J by 3 bases, leaving 10 bases between them.

The J gene is TRBJ1-6, the V gene TRBV24-1; a possible D gene is TRBD1 (5 bases). Trimming pared 5 bases from V and 10 bases from J, leaving 11 bases between. The CDR3 contains 13 residues. Germline V gives CDR1 KGHDR, CDR2 SFDVKD. The DNA of the CDR3 is TGTGCCACCAGTGGCGGGGGAGGATCACCCCTCCACTTT. This gives the protein CATSGGGGSPLHF.

The chain joins TRBV19 to TRBJ2-7, with 11 bases lining up with TRBD1. The ends lost 5 bases at V and 4 bases at J; junction bases unmatched: 7. Germline V gene lookup returns CDR1 LNHDA and CDR2 SQIVND (reference sequence). The CDR3 is 15 residues long. As DNA, the CDR3 is TGTGCCAGTAGTCCCCGGACAGGGGGCCCATACGAGCAGTACTTC. As protein: CASSPRTGGPYEQYF.

CDR3 bases: TGTGCCAGTAGTTTAAGCCTTACAGGGGGCGAGAATGAAAAACTGTTTTTT. Translation gives CASSLSLTGGENEKLFF. The J gene is TRBJ1-4, the V gene TRBV19; TRBD1 matches at 9 bases. Germline assignment: CDR1 LNHDA and CDR2 SQIVND (reference sequence). J was trimmed by 5 bases and V by 5 bases; bases with no gene match: 12. The CDR3 sequence is 17 residues long.

The chain recombines TRBV5-8 with TRBJ2-4; 7 bases fit TRBD1. The CDR3 spans 16 residues. Per germline, CDR1 SGHTS and CDR2 YDEGEE. The V and J ends lost 1 base and 0 bases, in that order; junction bases with no gene match: 4. The CDR3 DNA is TGTGCCAGCAGCTTGTATACAGGGGTAGCCAAAAACATTCAGTACTTC. Translated, it gives CASSLYTGVAKNIQYF. The entire variable domain, with the rest obtained from reference TRBV5-8 and TRBJ2-4, is as follows: EAGVTQSPTHLIKTRGQQATLRCSPISGHTSVYWYQQALGLGLQFLLWYDEGEERNRGNFPPRFSGRQFPNYSSELNVNALELEDSALYLCASSLYTGVAKNIQYFGAGTRLSVL.

The V call is TRBV9, the J call TRBJ2-3, with D possibly matching TRBD1 (6 bases). V was clipped by 3 bases and J by 6 bases, with 14 bases between them. CDR3 length equals 14 residues. Germline V gene lookup returns CDR1 SGDLS and CDR2 YYNGEE. The CDR3 protein is CASSDRQAADTQYF. The DNA of the CDR3 is TGTGCCAGCAGCGATCGACAGGCAGCGGATACGCAGTATTTT.

The chain recombines TRBV9 with TRBJ1-6; possible D gene TRBD1, 5 bases. V was shortened by 0 bases and J by 8 bases, with 12 bases between the two germline ends. The CDR3 totals 15 residues. Germline CDR1 is SGDLS and CDR2 is YYNGEE. The CDR3 loop reads CASSVATGLDSPLHF. CDR3 DNA: TGTGCCAGCAGCGTAGCTACAGGTTTGGATTCACCCCTCCACTTT.

This sequence joins TRBV28 and TRBJ2-7; possible D gene TRBD2, 6 bases. The CDR3 length is 14 residues. Germline V gene sequence: CDR1 MDHEN, CDR2 SYDVKM. Trimming cost V 2 bases and J 3 bases, with 11 bases left between them. In nucleotides, the CDR3 is TGTGCCAGCAGTTTAAAAGAGGGAGGCTACGAGCAGTACTTC. It is translated as CASSLKEGGYEQYF.

The rearrangement uses TRBV4-2 and TRBJ2-1, with TRBD1 matching 10 bases. With 0 bases clipped from V and 2 bases from J, the junction kept 1 base outside the gene matches. The CDR3 is made up of 16 amino acids. Germline loops: CDR1 LGHNA, CDR2 YNFKEQ. The CDR3 nucleotides are TGTGCCAGCAGCCAAGAAGGACAGGGGGCCTACAATGAGCAGTTCTTC. Encoded protein: CASSQEGQGAYNEQFF.

The rearrangement joins TRBV4-3 to TRBJ2-7; 10 nucleotides match TRBD2. Unmatched junction bases numbered 27, after V lost 7 bases and J lost 0 bases. The CDR3 length is 22 residues. Germline V gene data show CDR1 as LGHNA and CDR2 as YSLEER. The CDR3 coding sequence is TGCGCCAGCAACCCCAACCTCCGGTTAGCGGGGGGCCCCCGCTCGAGCTCCTACGAGCAGTACTTC. It encodes CASNPNLRLAGGPRSSSYEQYF.

This chain uses TRBV7-9 with TRBJ1-2; 7 bases fit TRBD1. Trimming cost V 0 bases and J 8 bases; bases outside gene matches: 9. Germline V gives CDR1 SEHNR, CDR2 FQNEAQ (reference sequence). The CDR3 consists of 15 residues. The CDR3 protein is CASSLALTGSSGYTF. The CDR3 nucleotides are TGTGCCAGCAGCTTAGCCCTGACAGGGTCGAGCGGCTACACCTTC.

The V and J genes are TRBV7-3 and TRBJ2-3; D possibly corresponds to TRBD1 (6 bases). Per the germline V gene, CDR1 is SGHTA and CDR2 is FQGTGA. Deletions cut 6 bases from V and 1 base from J, with 8 bases between. CDR3 length: 13 residues. The CDR3: CASSRTGTDTQYF. CDR3 DNA sequence: TGTGCCAGCAGTCGGACAGGCACAGATACGCAGTATTTT. The variable domain in full, completed from reference TRBV7-3 and TRBJ2-3, reads GAGVSQTPSNKVTEKGKYVELRCDPISGHTALYWYRQSLGQGPEFLIYFQGTGAADDSGLPNDRFFAVRPEGSVSTLKIQRTERGDSAVYLCASSRTGTDTQYFGPGTRLTVL.

The chain recombines TRBV27 with TRBJ2-1, with D uncertain. The CDR3 spans 13 residues. V lost 1 base, J lost 9 bases, and 10 bases lay in between. The germline V gene has CDR1 MNHEY and CDR2 SMNVEV (reference sequence). The CDR3, as DNA: TGTGCCAGCAGTTTATTAGTTTCGGGTGAGCAGTTCTTC. Amino acid sequence: CASSLLVSGEQFF.

This clone was seen a handful of times. The V call is TRBV7-8, the J call TRBJ2-2; 8 nucleotides agree with TRBD1. Per the germline V gene, CDR1 is SGHVS and CDR2 is FQNEAQ. J lost 0 bases, V lost 11 bases, and 5 bases had no gene match. The CDR3 covers 14 residues. As DNA, the CDR3 is TGTGCCCTCCGGACAGGGACGAACACCGGGGAGCTGTTTTTT. It translates to CALRTGTNTGELFF.